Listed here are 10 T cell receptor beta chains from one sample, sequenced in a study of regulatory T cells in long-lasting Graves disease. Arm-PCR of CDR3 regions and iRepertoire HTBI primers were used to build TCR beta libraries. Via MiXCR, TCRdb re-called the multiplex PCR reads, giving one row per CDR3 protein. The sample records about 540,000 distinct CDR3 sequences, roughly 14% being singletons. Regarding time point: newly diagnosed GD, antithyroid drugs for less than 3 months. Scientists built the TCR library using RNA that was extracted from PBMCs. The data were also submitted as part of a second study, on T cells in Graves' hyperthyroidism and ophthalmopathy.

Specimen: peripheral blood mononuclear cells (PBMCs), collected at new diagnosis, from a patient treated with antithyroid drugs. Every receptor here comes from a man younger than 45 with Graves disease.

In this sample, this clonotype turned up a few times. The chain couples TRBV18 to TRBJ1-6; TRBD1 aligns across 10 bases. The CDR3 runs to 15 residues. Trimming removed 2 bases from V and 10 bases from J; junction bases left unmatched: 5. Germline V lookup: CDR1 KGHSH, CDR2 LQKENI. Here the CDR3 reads CASSPSTGGGSPLHF. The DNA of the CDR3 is TGTGCCAGCTCACCATCGACAGGGGGCGGGTCACCCCTCCACTTT.

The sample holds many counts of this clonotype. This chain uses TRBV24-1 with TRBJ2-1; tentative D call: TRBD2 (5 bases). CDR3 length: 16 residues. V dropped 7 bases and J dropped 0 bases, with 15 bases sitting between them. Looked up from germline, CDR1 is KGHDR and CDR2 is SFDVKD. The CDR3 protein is CATSPLGADSYNEQFF. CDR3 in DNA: TGTGCCACCAGCCCCCTGGGAGCGGACTCCTACAATGAGCAGTTCTTC.

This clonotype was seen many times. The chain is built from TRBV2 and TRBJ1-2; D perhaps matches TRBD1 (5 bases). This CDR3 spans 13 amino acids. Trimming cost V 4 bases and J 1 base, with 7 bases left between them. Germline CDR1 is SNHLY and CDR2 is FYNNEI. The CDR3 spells CASSVGVNYGYTF. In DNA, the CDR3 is TGTGCCAGCAGTGTGGGGGTTAACTATGGCTACACCTTC.

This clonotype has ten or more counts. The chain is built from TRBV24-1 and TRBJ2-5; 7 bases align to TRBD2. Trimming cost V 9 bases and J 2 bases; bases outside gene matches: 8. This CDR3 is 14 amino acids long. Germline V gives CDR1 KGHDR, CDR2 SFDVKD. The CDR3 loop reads CATQSGDAQETQYF. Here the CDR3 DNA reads TGTGCCACCCAGAGCGGGGATGCTCAAGAGACCCAGTACTTC.

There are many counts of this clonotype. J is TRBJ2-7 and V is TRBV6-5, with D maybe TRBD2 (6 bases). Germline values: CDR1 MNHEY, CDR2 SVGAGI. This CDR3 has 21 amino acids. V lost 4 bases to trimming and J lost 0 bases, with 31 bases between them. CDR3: CASSSEGPFRLVPGSSYEQYF. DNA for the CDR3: TGTGCCAGCAGTTCCGAAGGGCCCTTTCGACTAGTCCCGGGGAGCTCCTACGAGCAGTACTTC.

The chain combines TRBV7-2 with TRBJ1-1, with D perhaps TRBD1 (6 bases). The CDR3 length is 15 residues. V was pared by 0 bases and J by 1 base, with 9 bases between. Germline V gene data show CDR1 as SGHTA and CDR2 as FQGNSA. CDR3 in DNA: TGTGCCAGCAGCTTAGCGTTCAGGGGGAACACTGAAGCTTTCTTT. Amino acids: CASSLAFRGNTEAFF.

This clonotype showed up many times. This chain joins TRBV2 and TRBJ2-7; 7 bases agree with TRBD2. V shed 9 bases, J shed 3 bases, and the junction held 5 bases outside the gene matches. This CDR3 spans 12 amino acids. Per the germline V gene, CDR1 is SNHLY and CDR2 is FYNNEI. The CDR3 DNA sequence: TGTGCCAGGGGAGGGCAGGGCTACGAGCAGTACTTC. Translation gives CARGGQGYEQYF.

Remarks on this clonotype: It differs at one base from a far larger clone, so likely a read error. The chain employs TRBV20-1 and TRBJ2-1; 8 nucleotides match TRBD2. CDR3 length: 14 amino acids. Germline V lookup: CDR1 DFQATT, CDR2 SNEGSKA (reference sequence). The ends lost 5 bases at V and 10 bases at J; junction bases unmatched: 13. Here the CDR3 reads CSAGTSGSYYEQFF. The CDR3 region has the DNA TGCAGTGCTGGAACTAGCGGTAGTTACTACGAGCAGTTCTTC.

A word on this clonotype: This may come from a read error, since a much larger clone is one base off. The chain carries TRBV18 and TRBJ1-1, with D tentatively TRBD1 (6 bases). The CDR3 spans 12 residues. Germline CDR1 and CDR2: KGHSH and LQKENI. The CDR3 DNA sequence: TGTGCCAGCAAGTTAGGGGGAACTGAAGCTCTCTTT. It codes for CASKLGGTEALF. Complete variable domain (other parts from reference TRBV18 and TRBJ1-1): NAGVMQNPRHLVRRRGQEARLRCSPMKGHSHVYWYRQLPEEGLKFMVYLQKENIIDESGMPKERFSAEFPKEGPSILRIQQVVRGDSAAYFCASKLGGTEALFGQGTRLTVV.

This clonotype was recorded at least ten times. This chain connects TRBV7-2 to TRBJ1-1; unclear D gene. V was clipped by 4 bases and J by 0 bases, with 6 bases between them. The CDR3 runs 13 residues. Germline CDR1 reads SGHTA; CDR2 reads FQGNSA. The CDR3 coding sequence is TGTGCCAGCAGCTCTCTTATGAACACTGAAGCTTTCTTT. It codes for CASSSLMNTEAFF.